This record concerns one T cell receptor beta chain sequence. Its antigen is currently unknown. In germline, CDR1 is MNHNY, CDR2 SVGAGI (reference sequence). Germline trimming cut 6 bases from V and 5 bases from J; bases unmatched to any gene: 3. CDR3 length: 12 residues. This specimen belongs to a study of T cell responses to AZD1222 COVID-19 vaccine. Whole-study findings and limits: A reported finding is that nearly half of spike-specific TCRs target unmutated variant regions. Receipt of two AZD1222 doses was followed by a rise in Spike-specific TCR breadth and depth.

Sequencing used immunoSEQ multiplex PCR; TCRdb keeps in-frame clones, though not all of them. The sample consists of roughly 180,000 clones, about 93% of them appearing once. Sample: peripheral blood, taken on day 0 of AZD1222 vaccination. The sequence came from an adult in good health. V usage is TRBV6-6 and J usage is TRBJ2-7, with 8 positions matching TRBD1. The CDR3 is CASSWTGNEQYF. In DNA form, the CDR3 reads TGTGCCAGCAGCTGGACAGGGAACGAGCAGTACTTC.